This TCR beta chain was captured by sequencing in a study of cytomegalovirus exposure and HLA in healthy donors. Findings and caveats of the study: Previously analyzed data showed that most TCR beta V segments were productive at a frequency of about 87% or about 30%.

The PCR contained 60 Vbeta and 13 Jbeta primers. Profiled with immunoSEQ multiplex PCR; TCRdb holds only in-frame clones, not every one. The repertoire holds approximately 99,000 clones, with approximately 80% as singletons. This CDR3 comprises 14 residues. In germline, CDR1 is MNHEY, CDR2 SMNVEV (reference sequence). With V trimmed by 6 bases and J by 4 bases, 8 bases remained unmatched. Details on this clone: What it binds is not known.

Sequencing was done on a sample of PBMCs. The chain carries TRBV27 and TRBJ2-5; 7 bases fit TRBD1. The clonotype was recovered from a male donor in good health and CMV-seropositive. This chain's CDR3 is CASRLQGVGETQYF. In nucleotides, the CDR3 is TGTGCCAGCAGGTTGCAGGGGGTGGGAGAGACCCAGTACTTC.